This T cell receptor beta chain is from a study of CD8 T cells in Susac syndrome. Both CD4+ and CD8+ T cells were negatively isolated, and TEMRA cells underwent FACS enrichment. Random hexamers primed reverse transcription of about 0.45 to 1 ug RNA. Amplification of TCR beta CDR3 was carried out by immunoSEQ multiplex PCR, which covered 54 Vbeta and 13 Jbeta segments. Each CDR3 protein gets one entry after TCRdb re-called the immunoSEQ multiplex PCR reads with MiXCR. The sample has approximately 160,000 distinct CDR3 sequences; 94% are singletons. Study outcomes and limitations: The study acknowledged a relatively small number of individuals in its TCR sequencing and HLA analysis.

Concerning this clonotype: Its antigen is still unknown.

Trimming removed 3 bases at V and 0 bases at J, with 15 bases between. In germline, CDR1 is MGHRA, CDR2 YSYEKL. The CDR3 is made up of 17 amino acids. The TCR sequence derives from a human donor with multiple sclerosis. The specimen sequenced was CD4+ T cells from PBMCs. This chain connects TRBV4-1 to TRBJ2-1, with TRBD1 as a possible D gene (5 bases). Here the CDR3 reads CASSHGKGDRSYNEQFF. The DNA of the CDR3 is TGCGCCAGCAGCCATGGTAAAGGGGATCGCTCCTACAATGAGCAGTTCTTC.